The 16 T cell receptor beta chains given below trace back to one sample, sequenced in a study of early T cells in non-severe SARS-CoV-2 infection. In TCRdb, the 5' RACE reads were re-called with MiXCR into one record per CDR3 protein. The sample holds approximately 64,000 distinct CDR3 sequences; 20% are singletons and the top ten take 16%. The sequencing used whole blood, collected at baseline. Receptor source: an adult who was a healthcare worker with PCR-confirmed SARS-CoV-2 infection or an uninfected control (not recorded which).

This clonotype has ten or more counts. The genes are TRBV7-9 and TRBJ1-6; TRBD1 matches at 11 bases. Unmatched junction bases numbered 7, after V lost 5 bases and J lost 7 bases. Germline CDR1 reads SEHNR; CDR2 reads FQNEAQ (reference sequence). This CDR3 is built from 16 residues. The CDR3 DNA is TGTGCCAGCAGCCCGGACAGGGGGCGGCGGAATTCACCCCTCCACTTT. It is translated as CASSPDRGRRNSPLHF.

The V call is TRBV27, the J call TRBJ2-3; 8 positions agree with TRBD2. J was trimmed by 2 bases and V by 7 bases; bases with no gene match: 11. The CDR3 covers 16 residues. Germline V gene sequence: CDR1 MNHEY, CDR2 SMNVEV (reference sequence). DNA for the CDR3: TGTGCCAGCAAACCGCTAGGTAGCGGGGACACAGATACGCAGTATTTT. Protein: CASKPLGSGDTDTQYF.

Many counts were recorded for this clonotype. This rearrangement joins TRBV3-1 to TRBJ2-2; no definite D call. From germline, CDR1 is LGHDT and CDR2 YNNKEL (reference sequence). Trimming pared 1 base from V and 7 bases from J, leaving 10 bases between. The CDR3 contains 14 residues. CDR3 in DNA: TGTGCCAGCAGCCAAGGAATAGTCATCGGGGAGCTGTTTTTT. Its translation: CASSQGIVIGELFF.

This clonotype turned up a few times. The chain has TRBV4-1 and TRBJ1-3; no clear D. Germline V gene sequence: CDR1 MGHRA, CDR2 YSYEKL. This CDR3 is built from 19 residues. V was shortened by 0 bases and J by 2 bases, with 20 bases between the two germline ends. Here the CDR3 reads CASSQEWQFGRPAGNTIYF. The DNA for the CDR3 is TGCGCCAGCAGCCAAGAGTGGCAATTCGGCAGGCCCGCTGGAAACACCATATATTTT.

This clonotype came up once. The J gene is TRBJ1-2, the V gene TRBV11-3, with D hard to call. The CDR3 totals 13 residues. Trimming left V 6 bases short and J 6 bases short, with 14 bases between. Per the germline V gene, CDR1 is SGHNT and CDR2 is YENEEA. The CDR3 region is CASRRGRADGYTF. The CDR3 DNA reads as TGTGCCAGCAGGAGAGGGAGGGCGGATGGCTACACCTTC.

This clonotype was counted a few times. The chain is built from TRBV18 and TRBJ2-5, with D hard to call. Germline CDR1 is KGHSH and CDR2 is LQKENI. The CDR3 runs 12 residues. V was pared by 11 bases and J by 1 base, with 11 bases between. CDR3 nucleotide sequence: TGTGCCGCCGGACCGTCCCAAGAGACCCAGTACTTC. Protein product: CAAGPSQETQYF.

J is TRBJ2-3 and V is TRBV20-1; 14 bases match TRBD2. From germline, CDR1 is DFQATT and CDR2 SNEGSKA (reference sequence). CDR3 length: 15 amino acids. J was trimmed by 8 bases and V by 4 bases; bases with no gene match: 8. Here the CDR3 reads CSATVPGLAGATQYF. CDR3 DNA sequence: TGCAGTGCTACTGTCCCGGGACTAGCGGGGGCTACGCAGTATTTT.

This rearrangement joins TRBV25-1 to TRBJ1-1, with D unclear. Trimming pared 1 base from V and 0 bases from J, leaving 3 bases between. Germline assignment: CDR1 MGHDK and CDR2 SYGVNS. The CDR3 spans 13 residues. This CDR3 reads CASSEWVNTEAFF. Here the CDR3 DNA reads TGTGCCAGCAGTGAATGGGTGAACACTGAAGCTTTCTTT.

J is TRBJ2-3 and V is TRBV12-3 or TRBV12-4; no firm D call. V lost 1 base and J 2 bases, leaving 13 bases between the germline ends. The CDR3 loop spans 16 amino acids. The CDR3 is CASSLGSLSNTDTQYF. CDR3 sequence (DNA): TGTGCCAGCAGTTTAGGGAGCCTCTCAAACACAGATACGCAGTATTTT.

The chain combines TRBV5-1 with TRBJ1-1; 7 bases align to TRBD1. From germline, CDR1 is SGHRS and CDR2 YFSETQ. This CDR3 region has 13 residues. The V and J ends lost 4 bases and 1 base, in that order; junction bases with no gene match: 1. The CDR3 here is CASSGQENTEAFF. DNA for the CDR3: TGCGCCAGCAGCGGACAGGAGAACACTGAAGCTTTCTTT.

This clonotype was counted at least ten times. The chain joins TRBV29-1 to TRBJ1-6, with unresolved D. Looked up from germline, CDR1 is SQVTM and CDR2 is ANQGSEA. There are 12 residues in the CDR3. CDR3 residues: CTVPAAGSPLHF. The CDR3 bases are TGCACCGTCCCCGCGGCGGGTTCACCCCTCCACTTT.

The rearrangement uses TRBV19 and TRBJ1-3; unclear D gene. The V end was cut by 5 bases, the J end by 9 bases, with 8 bases between. CDR1 is LNHDA and CDR2 is SQIVND in the germline V gene (reference sequence). The CDR3 totals 11 residues. CDR3 loop: CASSGPGTIYF. The CDR3, as DNA: TGTGCCAGTAGTGGGCCGGGCACCATATATTTT. The full variable domain, with the rest looked up from reference TRBV19 and TRBJ1-3, is DGGITQSPKYLFRKEGQNVTLSCEQNLNHDAMYWYRQDPGQGLRLIYYSQIVNDFQKGDIAEGYSVSREKKESFPLTVTSAQKNPTAFYLCASSGPGTIYFGEGSWLTVV.

The V gene is TRBV13, the J gene TRBJ1-1, with D unresolved. Germline CDR1 is PRHDT and CDR2 is FYEKMQ (reference sequence). V gave up 1 base and J gave up 4 bases, with 7 bases separating them. The CDR3 has 13 amino acids. The CDR3 DNA follows: TGTGCCAGCAGCTTAGACTCTACCACTGAAGCTTTCTTT. It codes for CASSLDSTTEAFF.

In this sample, this clonotype turned up a few times. The V gene is TRBV7-9, the J gene TRBJ1-1; the D is unclear. Germline V CDR1 and CDR2: SEHNR, FQNEAQ (reference sequence). Trimming stripped 4 bases from V and 1 base from J, with 7 bases between. The CDR3 has 13 residues. CDR3 coding DNA: TGTGCCAGCAGCTGGGTCGAGAACACTGAAGCTTTCTTT. This codes for CASSWVENTEAFF.

The chain links TRBV29-1 to TRBJ2-7; 9 positions agree with TRBD1. The germline CDR1 and CDR2 sequences are SQVTM and ANQGSEA. The V segment lost 5 bases and the J segment 0 bases; nucleotides outside the gene matches: 5. The CDR3 spans 14 residues. CDR3 in DNA: TGCAGCGTTTGTGGGACAGGGAGCTCCTACGAGCAGTACTTC. This sequence encodes CSVCGTGSSYEQYF.

The chain uses TRBV18 and TRBJ2-5; no clear D gene. CDR1 is KGHSH, CDR2 LQKENI, per germline. This CDR3 has 15 residues. With 5 bases removed from V and 0 bases from J, the gap between germline ends came to 13 bases. CDR3 in amino acids: CASSSHPVYQETQYF. The DNA for the CDR3 is TGTGCCAGCTCATCCCATCCCGTTTACCAAGAGACCCAGTACTTC.